This paragraph reports one T cell receptor beta chain. Antigen: not known. The J segment lost 6 bases and the V segment lost 2 bases, leaving 8 bases of the junction unmatched. The CDR3 contains 16 residues. From germline, CDR1 is SGHTA and CDR2 FQGNSA. A multiplex PCR was run with 60 Vbeta primers and 13 Jbeta primers. Using immunoSEQ multiplex PCR, the repertoire was profiled, and TCRdb retains in-frame clones only, with some absent. The sample has over 150,000 clones, about 77% seen once; the top ten hold roughly 1.3%. The data are from a study of cytomegalovirus exposure and HLA in healthy donors. Whole-study findings and limits: Specific recognition of CMV antigens was confirmed in vitro for a few chains (all CMV-associated). For most TCR beta V segments, an earlier analysis put the productive rate at about 87% or about 30% of the time.

Material for sequencing was PBMCs. This TCR was sampled from a woman between 45 and 65 years old in good health and CMV-seronegative. The chain uses TRBV7-2 and TRBJ2-1, with TRBD2 matching 9 bases. CDR3 loop: CASSLRSSGTGNEQFF. CDR3 coding DNA: TGTGCCAGCAGCTTAAGATCTAGCGGGACCGGCAATGAGCAGTTCTTC.